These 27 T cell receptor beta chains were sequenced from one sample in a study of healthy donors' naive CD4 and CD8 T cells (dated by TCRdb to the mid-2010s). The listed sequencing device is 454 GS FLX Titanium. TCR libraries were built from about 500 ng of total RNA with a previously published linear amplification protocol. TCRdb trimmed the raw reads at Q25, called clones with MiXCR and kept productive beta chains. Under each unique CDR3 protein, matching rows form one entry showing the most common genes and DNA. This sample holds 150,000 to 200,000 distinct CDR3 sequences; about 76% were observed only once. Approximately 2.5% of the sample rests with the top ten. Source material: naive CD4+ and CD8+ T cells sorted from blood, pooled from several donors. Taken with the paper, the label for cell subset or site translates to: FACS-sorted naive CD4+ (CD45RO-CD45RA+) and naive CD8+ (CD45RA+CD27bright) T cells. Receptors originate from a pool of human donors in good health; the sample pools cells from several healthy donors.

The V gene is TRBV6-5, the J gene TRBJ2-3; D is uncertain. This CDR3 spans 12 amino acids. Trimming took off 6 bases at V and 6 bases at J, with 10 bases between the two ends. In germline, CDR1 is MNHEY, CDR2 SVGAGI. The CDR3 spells CASRNSGDTQYF. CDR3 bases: TGTGCCAGCAGGAATAGTGGGGATACGCAGTATTTT.

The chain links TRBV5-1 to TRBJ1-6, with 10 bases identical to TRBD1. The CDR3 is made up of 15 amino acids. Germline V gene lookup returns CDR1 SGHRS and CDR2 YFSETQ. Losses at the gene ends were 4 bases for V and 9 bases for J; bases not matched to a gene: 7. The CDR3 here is CASSGRDRGGSPLHF. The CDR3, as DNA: TGCGCCAGCAGCGGGAGGGACAGGGGTGGTTCACCCCTCCACTTT. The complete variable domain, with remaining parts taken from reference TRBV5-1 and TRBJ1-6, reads KAGVTQTPRYLIKTRGQQVTLSCSPISGHRSVSWYQQTPGQGLQFLFEYFSETQRNKGNFPGRFSGRQFSNSRSEMNVSTLELGDSALYLCASSGRDRGGSPLHFGNGTRLTVT.

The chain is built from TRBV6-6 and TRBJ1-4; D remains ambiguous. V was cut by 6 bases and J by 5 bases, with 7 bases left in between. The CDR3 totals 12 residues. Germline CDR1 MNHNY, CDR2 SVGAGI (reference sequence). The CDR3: CASSPLNEKLFF. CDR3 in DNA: TGTGCCAGCAGCCCATTGAATGAAAAACTGTTTTTT.

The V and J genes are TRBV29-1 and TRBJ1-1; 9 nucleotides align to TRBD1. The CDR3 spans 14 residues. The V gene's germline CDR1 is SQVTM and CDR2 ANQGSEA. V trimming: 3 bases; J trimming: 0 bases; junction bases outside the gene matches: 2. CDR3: CSVEGQGMNTEAFF. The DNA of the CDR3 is TGCAGCGTTGAGGGACAGGGTATGAACACTGAAGCTTTCTTT.

The CDR3, as DNA: TGCAGCGTCGCGGGCCCGGTAGGCTACGAGCAGTACTTC. Its protein is CSVAGPVGYEQYF. The chain has TRBV29-1 and TRBJ2-7; maybe TRBD2 (5 bases). V was clipped by 6 bases and J by 3 bases, with 15 bases between them. The CDR3 runs 13 residues. In germline, CDR1 is SQVTM, CDR2 ANQGSEA.

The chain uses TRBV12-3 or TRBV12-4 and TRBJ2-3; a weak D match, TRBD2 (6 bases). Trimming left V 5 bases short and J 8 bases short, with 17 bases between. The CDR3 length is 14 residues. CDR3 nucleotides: TGTGCCAGCAGTCCCGGGGCGCAGGGAGGTACGCAGTATTTT. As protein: CASSPGAQGGTQYF.

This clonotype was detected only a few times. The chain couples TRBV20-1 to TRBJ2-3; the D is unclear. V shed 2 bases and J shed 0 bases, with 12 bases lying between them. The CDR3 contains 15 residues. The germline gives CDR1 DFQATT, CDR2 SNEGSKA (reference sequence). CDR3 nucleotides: TGCAGTGCTAGATCCCAAATGAGAAGCACAGATACGCAGTATTTT. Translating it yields CSARSQMRSTDTQYF.

CDR3 protein: CASTMDRRLRKTGELFF. The CDR3, as DNA: TGTGCCAGCACCATGGACAGGAGGCTAAGGAAAACCGGGGAGCTGTTTTTT. The chain links TRBV6-2 or TRBV6-3 to TRBJ2-2, with 7 bases matching TRBD1. There are 17 residues in the CDR3. J was trimmed by 5 bases and V by 7 bases; bases with no gene match: 16. The germline V gene has CDR1 MNHEY and CDR2 SVGEGT.

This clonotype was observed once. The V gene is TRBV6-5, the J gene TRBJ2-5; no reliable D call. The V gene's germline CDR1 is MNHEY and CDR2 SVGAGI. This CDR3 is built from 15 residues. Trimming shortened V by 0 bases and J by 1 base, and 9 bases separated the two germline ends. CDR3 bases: TGTGCCAGCAGTTACTCCAAGTCGTCCCAAGAGACCCAGTACTTC. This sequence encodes CASSYSKSSQETQYF.

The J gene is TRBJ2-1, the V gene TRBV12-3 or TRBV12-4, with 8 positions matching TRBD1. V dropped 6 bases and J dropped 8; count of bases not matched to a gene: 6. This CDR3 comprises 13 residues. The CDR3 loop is CASSPQGADEQFF. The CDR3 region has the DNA TGTGCCAGCAGCCCCCAGGGGGCGGATGAGCAGTTCTTC.

The CDR3 nucleotides read TGTGCCAGCACACCAAAATATCCGCAGCAGAAGACAGATACGCAGTATTTT. Protein: CASTPKYPQQKTDTQYF. The chain has TRBV6-5 and TRBJ2-3, with D unclear. The germline V gene encodes CDR1 MNHEY and CDR2 SVGAGI. V shed 7 bases and J shed 3 bases, with 23 bases lying between them. The CDR3 runs 17 residues.

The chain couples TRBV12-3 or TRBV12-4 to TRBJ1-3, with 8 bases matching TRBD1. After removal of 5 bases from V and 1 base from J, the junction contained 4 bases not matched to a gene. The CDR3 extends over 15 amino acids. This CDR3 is CASSPNRGSGNTIYF. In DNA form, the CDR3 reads TGTGCCAGCAGTCCGAACAGGGGGTCTGGAAACACCATATATTTT.

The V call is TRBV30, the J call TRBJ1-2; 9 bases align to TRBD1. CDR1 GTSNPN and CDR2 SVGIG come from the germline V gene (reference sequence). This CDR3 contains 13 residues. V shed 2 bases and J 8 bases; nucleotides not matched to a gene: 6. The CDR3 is CAWSTGGSKGYTF. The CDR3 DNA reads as TGTGCCTGGAGTACAGGGGGCTCCAAAGGCTACACCTTC.

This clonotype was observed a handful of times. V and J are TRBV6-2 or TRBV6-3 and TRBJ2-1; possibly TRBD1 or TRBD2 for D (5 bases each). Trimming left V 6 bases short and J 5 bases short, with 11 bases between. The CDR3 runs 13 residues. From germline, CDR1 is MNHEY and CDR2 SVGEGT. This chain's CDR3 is CASRRDANNEQFF. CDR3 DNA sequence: TGTGCCAGCAGAAGGGACGCGAACAATGAGCAGTTCTTC.

Here the CDR3 DNA reads TGTGCCACCAGTGGAGACAGGGGGCCTTCCCAAGAGACCCAGTACTTC. Translation: CATSGDRGPSQETQYF. The chain links TRBV24-1 to TRBJ2-5; 10 nucleotides match TRBD1. The CDR3 consists of 16 residues. The germline CDR1 and CDR2 sequences are KGHDR and SFDVKD. With V trimmed by 5 bases and J by 1 base, 6 bases remained unmatched.

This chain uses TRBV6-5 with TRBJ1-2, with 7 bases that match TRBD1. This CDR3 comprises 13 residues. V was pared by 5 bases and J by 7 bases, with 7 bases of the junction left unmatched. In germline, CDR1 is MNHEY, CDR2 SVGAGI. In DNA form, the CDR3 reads TGTGCCAGCAGTAAAGGAAGGGGGCCTGGCTACACCTTC. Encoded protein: CASSKGRGPGYTF.

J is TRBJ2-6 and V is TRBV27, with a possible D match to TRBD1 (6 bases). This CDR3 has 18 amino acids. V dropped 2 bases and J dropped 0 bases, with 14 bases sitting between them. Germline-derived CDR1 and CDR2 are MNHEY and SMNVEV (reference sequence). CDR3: CASSLHPGVGSGANVLTF. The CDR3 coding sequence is TGTGCCAGCAGTTTACATCCAGGGGTGGGCTCTGGGGCCAACGTCCTGACTTTC.

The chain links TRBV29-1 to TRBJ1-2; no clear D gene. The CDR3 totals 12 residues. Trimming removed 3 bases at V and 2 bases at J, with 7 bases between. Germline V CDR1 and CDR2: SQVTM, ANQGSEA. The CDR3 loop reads CSVDGVNYGYTF. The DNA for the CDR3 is TGCAGCGTTGACGGGGTGAACTATGGCTACACCTTC.

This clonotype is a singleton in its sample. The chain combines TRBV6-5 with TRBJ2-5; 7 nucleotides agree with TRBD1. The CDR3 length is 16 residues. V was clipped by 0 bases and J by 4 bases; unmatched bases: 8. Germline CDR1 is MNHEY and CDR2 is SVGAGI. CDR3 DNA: TGTGCCAGCAGTTACTCCGGGACAGCTGCTGGAGAGACCCAGTACTTC. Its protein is CASSYSGTAAGETQYF.

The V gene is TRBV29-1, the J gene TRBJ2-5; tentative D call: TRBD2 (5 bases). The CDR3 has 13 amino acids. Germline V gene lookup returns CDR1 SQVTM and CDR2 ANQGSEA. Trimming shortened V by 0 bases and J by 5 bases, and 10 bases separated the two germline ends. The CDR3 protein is CSVEDRREETQYF. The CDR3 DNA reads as TGCAGCGTTGAAGATCGAAGGGAGGAGACCCAGTACTTC.

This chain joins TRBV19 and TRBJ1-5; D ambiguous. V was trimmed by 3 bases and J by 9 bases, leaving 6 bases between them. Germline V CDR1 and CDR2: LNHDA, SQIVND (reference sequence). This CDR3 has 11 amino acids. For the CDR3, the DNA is TGTGCCAGTAGTATCCAAGGGCCCCAGCATTTT. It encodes CASSIQGPQHF.

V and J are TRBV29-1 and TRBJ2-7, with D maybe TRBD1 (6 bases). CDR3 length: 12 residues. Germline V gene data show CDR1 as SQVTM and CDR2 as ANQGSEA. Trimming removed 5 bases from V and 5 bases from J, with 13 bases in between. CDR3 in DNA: TGCAGCGTTCCAGGACAGTACCACGAGCAGTACTTC. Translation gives CSVPGQYHEQYF.

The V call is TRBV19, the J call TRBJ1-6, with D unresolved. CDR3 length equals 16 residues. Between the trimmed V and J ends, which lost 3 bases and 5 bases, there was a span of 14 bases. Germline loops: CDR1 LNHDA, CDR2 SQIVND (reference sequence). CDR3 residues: CASSIFSGINNSPLHF. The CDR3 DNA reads TGTGCCAGTAGTATCTTTTCAGGAATTAATAATTCACCCCTCCACTTT. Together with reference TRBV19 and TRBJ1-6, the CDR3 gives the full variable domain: DGGITQSPKYLFRKEGQNVTLSCEQNLNHDAMYWYRQDPGQGLRLIYYSQIVNDFQKGDIAEGYSVSREKKESFPLTVTSAQKNPTAFYLCASSIFSGINNSPLHFGNGTRLTVT.

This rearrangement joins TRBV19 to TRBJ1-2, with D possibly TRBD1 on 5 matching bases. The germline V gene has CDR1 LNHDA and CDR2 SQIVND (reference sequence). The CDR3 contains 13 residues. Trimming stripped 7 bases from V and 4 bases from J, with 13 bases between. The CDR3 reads CASTQGPPYGYTF. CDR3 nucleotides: TGTGCCAGTACCCAGGGACCGCCCTATGGCTACACCTTC.

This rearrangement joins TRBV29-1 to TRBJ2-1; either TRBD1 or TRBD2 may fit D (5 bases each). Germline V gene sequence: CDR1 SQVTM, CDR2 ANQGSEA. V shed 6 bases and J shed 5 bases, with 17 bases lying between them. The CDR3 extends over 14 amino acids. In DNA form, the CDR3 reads TGCAGCGTAGCCGGGACGGTCGATCACAATGAGCAGTTCTTC. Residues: CSVAGTVDHNEQFF.

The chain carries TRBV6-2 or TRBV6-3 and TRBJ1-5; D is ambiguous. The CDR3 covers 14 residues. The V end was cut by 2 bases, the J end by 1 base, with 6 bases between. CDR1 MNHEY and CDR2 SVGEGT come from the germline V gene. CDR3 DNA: TGTGCCAGCAGTTACGGTGCCAGCAATCAGCCCCAGCATTTT. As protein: CASSYGASNQPQHF.

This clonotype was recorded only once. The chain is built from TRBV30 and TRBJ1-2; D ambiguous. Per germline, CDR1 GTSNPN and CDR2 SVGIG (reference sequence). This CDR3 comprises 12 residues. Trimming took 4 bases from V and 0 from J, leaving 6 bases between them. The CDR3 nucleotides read TGTGCCTGGAAAGAACCTAACTATGGCTACACCTTC. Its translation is CAWKEPNYGYTF.